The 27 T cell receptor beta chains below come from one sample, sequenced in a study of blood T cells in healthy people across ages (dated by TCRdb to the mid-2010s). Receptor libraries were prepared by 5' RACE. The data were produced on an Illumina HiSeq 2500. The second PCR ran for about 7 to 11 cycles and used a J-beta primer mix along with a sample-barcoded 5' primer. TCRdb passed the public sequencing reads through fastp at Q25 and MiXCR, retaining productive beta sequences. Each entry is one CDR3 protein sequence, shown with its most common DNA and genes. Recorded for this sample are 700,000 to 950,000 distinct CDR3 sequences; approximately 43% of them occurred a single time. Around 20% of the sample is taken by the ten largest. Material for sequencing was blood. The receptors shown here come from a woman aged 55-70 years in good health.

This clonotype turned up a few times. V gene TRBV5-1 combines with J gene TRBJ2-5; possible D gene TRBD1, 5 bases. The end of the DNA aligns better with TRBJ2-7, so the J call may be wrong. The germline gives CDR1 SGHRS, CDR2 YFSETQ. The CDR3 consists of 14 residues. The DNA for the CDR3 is TGCGCCAGCAGCTCAACCCCTGGGGCTAACGAGCAGTACTTC. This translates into CASSSTPGANEQYF.

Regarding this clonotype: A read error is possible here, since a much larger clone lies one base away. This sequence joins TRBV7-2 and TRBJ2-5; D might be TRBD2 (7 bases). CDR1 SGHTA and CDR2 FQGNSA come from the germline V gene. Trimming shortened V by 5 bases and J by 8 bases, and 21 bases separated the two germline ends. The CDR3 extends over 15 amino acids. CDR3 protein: CASSLPGGGPSTQYF. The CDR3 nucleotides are TGTGCCAGCAGCCTGCCTGGCGGGGGCCCCTCAACCCAGTACTTC.

As DNA, the CDR3 is TGCAGTGCTAGCCTATGGAGGAGTTTATCGGGGGAGACCCAGTACTTC. Its translation is CSASLWRSLSGETQYF. The chain employs TRBV20-1 and TRBJ2-5, with D perhaps matching TRBD2 (5 bases). The germline V gene encodes CDR1 DFQATT and CDR2 SNEGSKA (reference sequence). This CDR3 contains 16 residues. The V end lost 3 bases, the J end lost 5 bases, and 22 bases lay between the germline ends.

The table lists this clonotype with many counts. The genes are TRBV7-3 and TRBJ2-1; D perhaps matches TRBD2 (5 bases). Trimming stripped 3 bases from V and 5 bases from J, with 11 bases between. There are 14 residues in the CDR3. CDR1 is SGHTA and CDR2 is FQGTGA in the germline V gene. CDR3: CASSFRTTNNEQFF. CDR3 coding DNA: TGTGCCAGCAGCTTTCGGACGACTAACAATGAGCAGTTCTTC.

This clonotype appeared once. The CDR3 nucleotides read TGTGCCAGCAGTGAAGCTCGCTTTGCGGTAAACAATGAGCAGTACTTC. Translating it yields CASSEARFAVNNEQYF. V gene TRBV25-1 combines with J gene TRBJ2-1; D is undetermined. Matching the DNA end better, TRBJ2-7 makes the J call doubtful. The germline V gene encodes CDR1 MGHDK and CDR2 SYGVNS. This CDR3 contains 16 residues.

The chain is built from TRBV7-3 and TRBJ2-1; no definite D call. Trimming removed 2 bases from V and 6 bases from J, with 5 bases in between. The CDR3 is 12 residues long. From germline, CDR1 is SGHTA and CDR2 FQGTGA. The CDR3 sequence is CASSLRTNEQFF. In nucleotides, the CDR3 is TGTGCCAGCAGCTTACGGACCAATGAGCAGTTCTTC.

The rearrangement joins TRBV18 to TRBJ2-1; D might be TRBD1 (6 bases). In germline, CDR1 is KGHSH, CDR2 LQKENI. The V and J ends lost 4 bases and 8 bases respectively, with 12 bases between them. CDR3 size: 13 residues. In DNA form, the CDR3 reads TGTGCCAGCTCACTCCGAAACAGGGATGAGCAGTTCTTC. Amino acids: CASSLRNRDEQFF.

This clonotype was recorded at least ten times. For the CDR3, the DNA is TGTGCCAGCAGCCAAGTTCCAGGGGGCCACGAGCAGTACTTC. Encoded protein: CASSQVPGGHEQYF. The J gene is TRBJ2-7, the V gene TRBV3-1; TRBD1 matches at 8 bases. CDR3 length equals 14 residues. V was clipped by 1 base and J by 5 bases; unmatched bases: 4. CDR1 is LGHDT, CDR2 YNNKEL, per germline (reference sequence).

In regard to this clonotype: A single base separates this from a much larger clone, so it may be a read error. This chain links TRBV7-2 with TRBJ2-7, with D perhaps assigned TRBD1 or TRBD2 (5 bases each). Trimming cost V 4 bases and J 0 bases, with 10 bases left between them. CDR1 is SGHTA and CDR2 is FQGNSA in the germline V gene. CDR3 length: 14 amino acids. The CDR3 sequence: CASSYRGISYEQYF. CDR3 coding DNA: TGTGCCAGCAGCTACCGGGGCATCTCCTACGAGCAGTACTTC.

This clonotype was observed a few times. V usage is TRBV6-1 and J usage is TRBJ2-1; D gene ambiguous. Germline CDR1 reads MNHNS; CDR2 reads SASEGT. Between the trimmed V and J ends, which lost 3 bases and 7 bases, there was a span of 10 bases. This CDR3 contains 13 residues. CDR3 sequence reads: CASSERSTNEQFF. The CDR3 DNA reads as TGTGCCAGCAGTGAGAGGTCCACGAATGAGCAGTTCTTC.

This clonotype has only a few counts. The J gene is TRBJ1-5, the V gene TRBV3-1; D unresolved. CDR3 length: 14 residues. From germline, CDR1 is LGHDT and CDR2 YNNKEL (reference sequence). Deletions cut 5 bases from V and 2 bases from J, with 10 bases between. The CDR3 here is CASSASTGNQPQHF. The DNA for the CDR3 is TGTGCCAGCAGCGCGTCTACAGGCAATCAGCCCCAGCATTTT.

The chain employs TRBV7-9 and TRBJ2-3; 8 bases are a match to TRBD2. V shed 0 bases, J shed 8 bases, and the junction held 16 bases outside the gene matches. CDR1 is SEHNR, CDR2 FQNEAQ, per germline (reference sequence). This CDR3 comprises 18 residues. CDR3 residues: CASSLASGGVFSGRTQYF. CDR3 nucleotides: TGTGCCAGCAGCTTAGCCAGCGGGGGAGTGTTTAGCGGTCGTACGCAGTATTTT.

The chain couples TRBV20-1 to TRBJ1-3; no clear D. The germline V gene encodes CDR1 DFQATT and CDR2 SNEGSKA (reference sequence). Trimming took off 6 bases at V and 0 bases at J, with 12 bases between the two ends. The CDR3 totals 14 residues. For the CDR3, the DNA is TGCAGTGCAGTACGGGCTCCCTCTGGAAACACCATATATTTT. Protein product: CSAVRAPSGNTIYF.

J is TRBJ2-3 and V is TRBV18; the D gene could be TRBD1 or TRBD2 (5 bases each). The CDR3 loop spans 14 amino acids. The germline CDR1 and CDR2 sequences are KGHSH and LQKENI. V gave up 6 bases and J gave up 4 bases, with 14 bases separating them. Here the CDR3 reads CASSPLGTADTQYF. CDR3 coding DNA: TGTGCCAGCTCCCCCCTTGGGACCGCAGATACGCAGTATTTT.

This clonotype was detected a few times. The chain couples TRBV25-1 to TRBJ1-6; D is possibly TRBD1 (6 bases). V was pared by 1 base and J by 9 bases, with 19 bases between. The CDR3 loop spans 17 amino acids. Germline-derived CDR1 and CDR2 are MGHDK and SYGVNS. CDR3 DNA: TGTGCCAGCAGTGAATCCCCCCATTCAGGGGAAGGTTCACCCCTCCACTTT. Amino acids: CASSESPHSGEGSPLHF. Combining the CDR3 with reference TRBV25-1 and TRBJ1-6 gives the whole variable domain EADIYQTPRYLVIGTGKKITLECSQTMGHDKMYWYQQDPGMELHLIHYSYGVNSTEKGDLSSESTVSRIRTEHFPLTLESARPSHTSQYLCASSESPHSGEGSPLHFGNGTRLTVT.

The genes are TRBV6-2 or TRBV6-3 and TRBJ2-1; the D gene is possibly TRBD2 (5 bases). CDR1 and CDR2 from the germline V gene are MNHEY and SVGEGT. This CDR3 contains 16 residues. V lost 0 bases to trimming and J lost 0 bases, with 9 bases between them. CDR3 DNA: TGTGCCAGCAGTTACTCTCGGGGTTCCTCCTACAATGAGCAGTTCTTC. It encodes CASSYSRGSSYNEQFF.

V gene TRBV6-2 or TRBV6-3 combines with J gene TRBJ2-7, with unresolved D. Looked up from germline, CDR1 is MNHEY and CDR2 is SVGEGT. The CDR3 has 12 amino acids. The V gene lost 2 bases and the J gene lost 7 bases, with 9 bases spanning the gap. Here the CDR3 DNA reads TGTGCCAGCAGTTACATGGTAGGTGAGCAGTACTTC. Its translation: CASSYMVGEQYF.

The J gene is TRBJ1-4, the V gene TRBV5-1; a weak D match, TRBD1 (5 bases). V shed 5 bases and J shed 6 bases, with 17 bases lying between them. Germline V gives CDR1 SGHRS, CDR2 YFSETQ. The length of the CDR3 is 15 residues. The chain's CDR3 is CASSPGGTADEKLFF. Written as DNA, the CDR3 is TGCGCCAGCAGTCCTGGCGGGACGGCTGATGAAAAACTGTTTTTT. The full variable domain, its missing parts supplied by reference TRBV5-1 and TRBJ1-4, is KAGVTQTPRYLIKTRGQQVTLSCSPISGHRSVSWYQQTPGQGLQFLFEYFSETQRNKGNFPGRFSGRQFSNSRSEMNVSTLELGDSALYLCASSPGGTADEKLFFGSGTQLSVL.

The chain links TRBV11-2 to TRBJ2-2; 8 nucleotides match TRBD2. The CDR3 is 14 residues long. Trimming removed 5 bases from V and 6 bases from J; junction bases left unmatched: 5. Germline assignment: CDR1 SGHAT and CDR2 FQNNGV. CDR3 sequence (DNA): TGTGCCAGCAGCCCGGGACTAGGGGCCGGGGAGCTGTTTTTT. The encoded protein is CASSPGLGAGELFF.

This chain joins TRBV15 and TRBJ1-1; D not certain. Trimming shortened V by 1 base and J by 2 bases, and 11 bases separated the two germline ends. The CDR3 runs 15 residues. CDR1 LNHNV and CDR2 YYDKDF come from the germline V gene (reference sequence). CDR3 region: CATSRVHSTNTEAFF. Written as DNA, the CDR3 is TGTGCCACCAGCAGAGTCCACAGCACAAACACTGAAGCTTTCTTT.

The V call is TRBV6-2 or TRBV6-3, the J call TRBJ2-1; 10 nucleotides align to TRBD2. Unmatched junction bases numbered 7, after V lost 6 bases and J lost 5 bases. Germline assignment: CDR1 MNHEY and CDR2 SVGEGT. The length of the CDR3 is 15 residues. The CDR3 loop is CASSSGLAAHNEQFF. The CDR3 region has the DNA TGTGCCAGCAGCTCCGGACTAGCGGCCCACAATGAGCAGTTCTTC.

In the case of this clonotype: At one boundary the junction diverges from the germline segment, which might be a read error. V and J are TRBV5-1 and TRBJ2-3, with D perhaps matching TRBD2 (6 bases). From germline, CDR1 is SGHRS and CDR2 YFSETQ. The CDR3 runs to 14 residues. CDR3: CASSLEVSGDTQNF. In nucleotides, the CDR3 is TGCGCCAGCAGCTTGGAGGTTAGCGGAGATACGCAGAATTTT.

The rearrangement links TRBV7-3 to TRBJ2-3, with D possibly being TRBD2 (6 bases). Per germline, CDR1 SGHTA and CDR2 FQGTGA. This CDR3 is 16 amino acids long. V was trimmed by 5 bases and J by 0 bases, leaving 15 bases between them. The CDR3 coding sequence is TGTGCCAGCAGCCTTTTCGGGACTTCTAGCACAGATACGCAGTATTTT. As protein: CASSLFGTSSTDTQYF.

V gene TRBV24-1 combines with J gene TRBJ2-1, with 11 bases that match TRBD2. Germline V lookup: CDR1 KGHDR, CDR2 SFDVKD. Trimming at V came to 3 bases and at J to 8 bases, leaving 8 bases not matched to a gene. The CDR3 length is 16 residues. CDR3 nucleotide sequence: TGTGCCACCAGTGATCCCCGGAATAGCGGGAGGGATGAGCAGTTCTTC. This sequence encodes CATSDPRNSGRDEQFF.

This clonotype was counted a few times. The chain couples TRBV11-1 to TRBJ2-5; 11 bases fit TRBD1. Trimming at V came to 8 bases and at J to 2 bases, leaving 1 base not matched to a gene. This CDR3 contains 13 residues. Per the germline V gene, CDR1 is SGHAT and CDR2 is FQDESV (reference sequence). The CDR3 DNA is TGTGCCAGCGGACAGGGGGCGCAAGAGACCCAGTACTTC. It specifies CASGQGAQETQYF.

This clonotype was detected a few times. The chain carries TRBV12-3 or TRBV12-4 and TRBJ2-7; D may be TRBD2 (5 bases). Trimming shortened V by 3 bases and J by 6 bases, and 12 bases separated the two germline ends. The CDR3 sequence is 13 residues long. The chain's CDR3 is CASSLAGRGEQYF. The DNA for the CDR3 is TGTGCCAGCAGTTTGGCGGGCCGGGGCGAGCAGTACTTC.

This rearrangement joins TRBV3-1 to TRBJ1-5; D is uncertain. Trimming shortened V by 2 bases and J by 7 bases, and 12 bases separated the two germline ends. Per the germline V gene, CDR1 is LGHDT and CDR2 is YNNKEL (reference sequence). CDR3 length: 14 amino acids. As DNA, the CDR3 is TGTGCCAGCAGCCAAAAGGGCGCGGGGCAGCCCCAGCATTTT. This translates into CASSQKGAGQPQHF.